This TCR beta chain was retrieved from a study of cytomegalovirus exposure and HLA in healthy donors. Study-level results: Most subjects' HLA-A and HLA-B alleles were reportedly predicted from TCR beta sequences. Sequencing artifact likely explains a cluster of highly shared sequence variants. A classifier reportedly called cytomegalovirus status with high sensitivity and specificity.

This clone was counted only a few times. The antigen remains unidentified. 60 Vbeta and 13 Jbeta primers were used in PCR. Data came from immunoSEQ multiplex PCR; TCRdb stores just in-frame clones and leaves some out. The repertoire holds 95,000 to 150,000 clones, approximately 79% seen once, with around 4% in the top ten. The CDR3 loop spans 9 amino acids. V lost 9 bases and J 3 bases, leaving 4 bases between the germline ends. The germline gives CDR1 SGHNT, CDR2 YYREEE (reference sequence). While unrecorded immune exposures were likely, the donors were nominally healthy when sampled. The TCR sequence derives from a man aged 30 to 39 in good health and CMV-seronegative. Sequencing was done on a sample of PBMCs. This chain links TRBV5-4 with TRBJ2-7; D gene ambiguous. The CDR3 coding sequence is TGTGCCATTCACTACGAGCAGTACTTC. Its translation is CAIHYEQYF.